The sequence of this T cell receptor (beta chain) was determined in a study of blood T cell repertoires in COVID-19. TCRdb's copy holds only in-frame clones and misses some; the assay was immunoSEQ multiplex PCR. Counted here are 110,000 to 150,000 clones, around 80% occurring once; the ten biggest clones make up roughly 5.6%. This CDR3 is built from 13 residues. The germline CDR1 and CDR2 sequences are MRHNA and SNTAGT. V lost 4 bases to trimming and J lost 11 bases; unmatched junction nucleotides: 9. The V gene is TRBV6-4, the J gene TRBJ1-1, with TRBD1 matching 8 bases. What was sequenced was PBMCs or T cells enriched from blood (not recorded which). This receptor was obtained from a woman in her forties or fifties who had recovered from COVID-19. The CDR3 DNA follows: TGTGCCAGCAGTGCCACCAGGGGGCGCAAGGCTTTCTTT. This encodes CASSATRGRKAFF.